The 14 T cell receptor beta chains listed next were all sequenced from one sample in a study of control samples from healthy donors and cancer patients. TCRdb's copy holds only in-frame clones and misses some; the assay was immunoSEQ multiplex PCR. Here the sample spans 150,000 or so clones, around 94% being singletons. Specimen: blood. The source is a middle-aged man in good health.

J is TRBJ2-5 and V is TRBV11-3; 11 positions match TRBD2. The CDR3 is made up of 18 amino acids. Germline-derived CDR1 and CDR2 are SGHNT and YENEEA. V was clipped by 1 base and J by 2 bases; unmatched bases: 9. CDR3 sequence (DNA): TGTGCCAGCAGCTTAGGGGCTACTAGCGGGGGATATCAAGAGACCCAGTACTTC. Translating it yields CASSLGATSGGYQETQYF.

The chain couples TRBV11-2 to TRBJ2-1; D may be TRBD1 or TRBD2 (5 bases each). The V gene lost 2 bases and the J gene lost 6 bases, with 11 bases spanning the gap. Looked up from germline, CDR1 is SGHAT and CDR2 is FQNNGV. The CDR3 sequence is 14 residues long. The CDR3 DNA reads as TGTGCCAGCAGCTTATGGGGACCGTCCAATGAGCAGTTCTTC. Translated: CASSLWGPSNEQFF.

V is TRBV7-3 and J is TRBJ1-5; D gene unclear. The V gene's germline CDR1 is SGHTA and CDR2 FQGTGA. This CDR3 is built from 17 residues. V lost 5 bases, J lost 0 bases, and 17 bases lay in between. The CDR3 DNA is TGTGCCAGCAGCCCGACAATCCTGACTTGTAGCAATCAGCCCCAGCATTTT. Translation: CASSPTILTCSNQPQHF.

The CDR3 loop reads CSVGRVESGELFF. For the CDR3, the DNA is TGCAGCGTTGGGAGGGTGGAATCCGGGGAGCTGTTTTTT. The rearrangement joins TRBV29-1 to TRBJ2-2; possibly TRBD2 for D (6 bases). Germline V lookup: CDR1 SQVTM, CDR2 ANQGSEA. The CDR3 loop spans 13 amino acids. The germline V and J ends were trimmed by 4 bases and 6 bases, with 12 bases remaining between them.

The rearrangement links TRBV18 to TRBJ2-7, with D possibly TRBD2 on 5 matching bases. V lost 2 bases to trimming and J lost 5 bases, with 19 bases between them. The germline V gene has CDR1 KGHSH and CDR2 LQKENI. The CDR3 consists of 16 residues. The CDR3 sequence: CASSPGFRRGLDEQYF. The CDR3 DNA sequence: TGTGCCAGCTCACCAGGGTTTAGACGAGGGCTAGACGAGCAGTACTTC.

J is TRBJ1-3 and V is TRBV5-1; D possibly corresponds to TRBD1 (6 bases). The CDR3 consists of 14 residues. V lost 4 bases and J lost 0, with 8 bases in between. Per the germline V gene, CDR1 is SGHRS and CDR2 is YFSETQ. CDR3 sequence reads: CASSTGASGNTIYF. The CDR3 nucleotides are TGCGCCAGCAGCACGGGGGCCTCTGGAAACACCATATATTTT.

This clone showed up just a few times. This rearrangement joins TRBV28 to TRBJ1-6; 8 nucleotides agree with TRBD1. Germline V CDR1 and CDR2: MDHEN, SYDVKM. This CDR3 has 15 amino acids. Trimming took 6 bases from V and 7 from J; bases not matched to a gene: 8. The CDR3 here is CASRNTGGRNSPLHF. The CDR3 nucleotides are TGTGCCAGCAGAAATACAGGGGGAAGAAATTCACCCCTCCACTTT.

This sequence joins TRBV18 and TRBJ2-3; TRBD2 matches at 7 bases. The V segment lost 3 bases and the J segment 4 bases; nucleotides outside the gene matches: 10. The CDR3 totals 16 residues. Germline V gene lookup returns CDR1 KGHSH and CDR2 LQKENI. Here the CDR3 reads CASSPKIAGGSDTQYF. CDR3 DNA sequence: TGTGCCAGCTCACCCAAGATAGCGGGCGGGTCAGATACGCAGTATTTT.

The gene calls are TRBV6-5 and TRBJ1-1; the match to TRBD1 covers 8 bases. This CDR3 contains 14 residues. Germline CDR1 MNHEY, CDR2 SVGAGI. The V and J ends lost 6 bases and 2 bases, in that order; junction bases with no gene match: 5. The CDR3 protein is CASRVGQGNTEAFF. CDR3 nucleotides: TGTGCCAGCAGGGTTGGACAGGGAAACACTGAAGCTTTCTTT.

The genes are TRBV27 and TRBJ1-2, with 7 bases lining up with TRBD1. Looked up from germline, CDR1 is MNHEY and CDR2 is SMNVEV (reference sequence). With 1 base clipped from V and 6 bases from J, the junction kept 26 bases outside the gene matches. There are 21 residues in the CDR3. Here the CDR3 reads CASSLFGIRTLLDRDADGYTF. In DNA, the CDR3 is TGTGCCAGCAGTTTATTCGGAATCAGAACCCTTCTCGACAGGGACGCGGATGGCTACACCTTC.

The rearrangement links TRBV28 to TRBJ2-7, with TRBD1 matching over 12 bases. Trimming removed 3 bases from V and 5 bases from J; junction bases left unmatched: 5. CDR3 size: 15 residues. Germline assignment: CDR1 MDHEN and CDR2 SYDVKM. CDR3 sequence (DNA): TGTGCCAGCAGTTTCCGAGGGACAGGGGGCCACGAGCAGTACTTC. Translating gives CASSFRGTGGHEQYF.

The chain has TRBV4-1 and TRBJ1-4; no definite D call. There are 15 residues in the CDR3. Germline V gene data show CDR1 as MGHRA and CDR2 as YSYEKL. V shed 1 base and J shed 4 bases, with 10 bases lying between them. The CDR3 sequence: CASSQGAELNEKLFF. The CDR3 region has the DNA TGCGCCAGCAGCCAAGGGGCGGAACTTAATGAAAAACTGTTTTTT.

This sequence joins TRBV9 and TRBJ1-6, with D maybe TRBD1 (5 bases). Looked up from germline, CDR1 is SGDLS and CDR2 is YYNGEE. V was clipped by 4 bases and J by 5 bases, with 13 bases between them. This CDR3 is built from 15 residues. The CDR3, as DNA: TGTGCCAGCAGCTCCCGGGACGGGCATAATTCACCCCTCCACTTT. Translated: CASSSRDGHNSPLHF.

V gene TRBV19 combines with J gene TRBJ2-1; perhaps D is TRBD1 or TRBD2 (6 bases each). The germline CDR1 and CDR2 sequences are LNHDA and SQIVND (reference sequence). V gave up 7 bases and J gave up 4 bases, with 17 bases separating them. This CDR3 has 15 residues. CDR3: CASIRGGSGYNEQFF. The CDR3 DNA reads TGTGCCAGTATCCGAGGGGGTAGCGGATACAATGAGCAGTTCTTC.